The 32 T cell receptor beta chains given below trace back to one sample, sequenced in a study of lymphopenia after photon versus proton radiotherapy. The data were produced by immunoSEQ multiplex PCR, yet TCRdb's version contains in-frame clones alone and is incomplete. The sample shows roughly 30,000 clones, 80% to 90% of them seen only once. The starting material was peripheral blood, obtained from a patient treated with proton-based radiotherapy. These receptors were taken from a woman in her fifties or sixties with cholangiocarcinoma. Some clones in this sample may be carry-over from other donors' samples.

The chain is built from TRBV13 and TRBJ1-1; 10 bases are a match to TRBD1. V gave up 2 bases and J gave up 6 bases; unmatched junction bases: 12. Germline assignment: CDR1 PRHDT and CDR2 FYEKMQ (reference sequence). The CDR3 runs 17 residues. Here the CDR3 DNA reads TGTGCCAGCAGCTTATATTATCAGTTCGGGACAGGGGCTGAAGCTTTCTTT. It specifies CASSLYYQFGTGAEAFF. The full variable domain, its missing parts supplied by reference TRBV13 and TRBJ1-1, is AAGVIQSPRHLIKEKRETATLKCYPIPRHDTVYWYQQGPGQDPQFLISFYEKMQSDKGSIPDRFSAQQFSDYHSELNMSSLELGDSALYFCASSLYYQFGTGAEAFFGQGTRLTVV.

The chain carries TRBV5-1 and TRBJ2-5, with 8 nucleotides matching TRBD1. CDR3 length: 14 residues. Germline CDR1 SGHRS, CDR2 YFSETQ. The J segment lost 1 base and the V segment lost 3 bases, leaving 2 bases of the junction unmatched. The CDR3: CASSSGQVQETQYF. In nucleotides, the CDR3 is TGCGCCAGCAGCTCGGGACAGGTCCAAGAGACCCAGTACTTC.

The chain recombines TRBV4-1 with TRBJ1-1, with D unclear. CDR3 size: 15 residues. Germline lookup yields CDR1 MGHRA and CDR2 YSYEKL. The V end lost 1 base, the J end lost 7 bases, and 16 bases lay between the germline ends. CDR3 coding DNA: TGCGCCAGCAGCCAAGTCGGGCGGAAGAGCCGTGAAGCTTTCTTT. This translates into CASSQVGRKSREAFF.

This chain connects TRBV4-3 to TRBJ2-7; 8 positions match TRBD2. With 0 bases clipped from V and 7 bases from J, the junction kept 11 bases outside the gene matches. The CDR3 covers 16 residues. CDR1 and CDR2 (germline): LGHNA, YSLEER. CDR3 residues: CASSQDQREGLNEQYF. The CDR3 region has the DNA TGCGCCAGCAGCCAAGATCAACGGGAGGGCCTTAATGAGCAGTACTTC.

A single count supports this clone. V usage is TRBV6-5 and J usage is TRBJ2-1; 13 nucleotides align to TRBD2. The CDR3 runs to 15 residues. V lost 4 bases to trimming and J lost 6 bases; unmatched junction nucleotides: 3. Germline CDR1 MNHEY, CDR2 SVGAGI. The DNA of the CDR3 is TGTGCCAGCAGTTCCGGGACTAGCGGGATCAATGAGCAGTTCTTC. Amino acid sequence: CASSSGTSGINEQFF.

The V and J genes are TRBV6-1 and TRBJ2-5, with 11 positions matching TRBD1. CDR1 MNHNS and CDR2 SASEGT come from the germline V gene. The CDR3 length is 13 residues. After removal of 7 bases from V and 4 bases from J, the junction contained 2 bases not matched to a gene. This chain's CDR3 is CASTDRGRETQYF. CDR3 sequence (DNA): TGTGCCAGCACGGACAGGGGGCGAGAGACCCAGTACTTC.

The chain couples TRBV30 to TRBJ1-6, with D perhaps TRBD1 (5 bases). There are 16 residues in the CDR3. Germline V CDR1 and CDR2: GTSNPN, SVGIG (reference sequence). The V and J ends lost 3 bases and 5 bases respectively, with 17 bases between them. The CDR3 spells CAWSLGGLRNNSPLHF. The CDR3 coding sequence is TGTGCCTGGAGCCTGGGGGGATTGAGAAATAATTCACCCCTCCACTTT.

In this sample, this clone turned up once. This chain links TRBV4-1 with TRBJ2-3, with 7 nucleotides matching TRBD2. CDR3 length: 13 residues. CDR1 MGHRA and CDR2 YSYEKL come from the germline V gene. The junction had 8 bases not matched to a gene; V was cut back by 0 bases and J by 14 bases. Written as DNA, the CDR3 is TGCGCCAGCAGCCAAGATTTGCGGGGGAGTGTGTATTTT. Its translation: CASSQDLRGSVYF.

V usage is TRBV27 and J usage is TRBJ2-7, with TRBD2 matching 7 bases. The ends lost 5 bases at V and 6 bases at J; junction bases unmatched: 1. Germline V lookup: CDR1 MNHEY, CDR2 SMNVEV (reference sequence). This CDR3 has 11 amino acids. In DNA, the CDR3 is TGTGCCAGCAGTGGGAGGGCCGAGCAGTACTTC. Its protein product is CASSGRAEQYF.

The count of this clone is one. In DNA, the CDR3 is TGCGCCAGCAGCTTGACGGTGTCCTACGAGCAGTACTTC. Protein sequence: CASSLTVSYEQYF. The rearrangement uses TRBV5-1 and TRBJ2-7; D uncertain. Trimming cost V 1 base and J 1 base, with 6 bases left between them. There are 13 residues in the CDR3. The germline gives CDR1 SGHRS, CDR2 YFSETQ.

The chain employs TRBV7-7 and TRBJ2-7; 12 bases agree with TRBD2. With 5 bases clipped from V and 5 bases from J, the junction kept 10 bases outside the gene matches. From germline, CDR1 is SSHAT and CDR2 FNYEAQ (reference sequence). The CDR3 has 16 residues. As DNA, the CDR3 is TGTGCCAGCAGCCGAGGACTAGCGGGAATCGAGGACGAGCAGTACTTC. It is translated as CASSRGLAGIEDEQYF.

The chain links TRBV15 to TRBJ2-1; D is uncertain. Germline CDR1 LNHNV, CDR2 YYDKDF (reference sequence). The V gene lost 5 bases and the J gene lost 8 bases, with 7 bases spanning the gap. The CDR3 is made up of 11 amino acids. CDR3 in DNA: TGTGCCACCAGCCAGCTGTATGAGCAGTTCTTC. This codes for CATSQLYEQFF.

The rearrangement uses TRBV6-1 and TRBJ2-7; the D gene is possibly TRBD2 (5 bases). V dropped 9 bases and J dropped 6 bases, with 18 bases sitting between them. The length of the CDR3 is 13 residues. CDR1 and CDR2 (germline): MNHNS, SASEGT. As DNA, the CDR3 is TGTGCCAGTCGAGTGGGGAGCTCGGGCGAGCAGTACTTC. Translating gives CASRVGSSGEQYF.

This rearrangement joins TRBV10-1 to TRBJ2-1; 8 nucleotides align to TRBD2. V dropped 5 bases and J dropped 0; count of bases not matched to a gene: 9. The CDR3 consists of 17 residues. Germline V lookup: CDR1 WNHNN, CDR2 SYGVQD (reference sequence). The CDR3 sequence is CASSPFSGIASYNEQFF. CDR3 DNA sequence: TGCGCCAGCAGTCCTTTTAGCGGGATCGCCTCCTACAATGAGCAGTTCTTC.

The rearrangement joins TRBV5-4 to TRBJ2-3; TRBD2 matches 12 bases. The CDR3 contains 15 residues. The V gene end was trimmed by 5 bases and the J gene end by 5 bases; junction bases not matched to a gene: 6. The germline gives CDR1 SGHNT, CDR2 YYREEE (reference sequence). The CDR3 nucleotides read TGTGCCAGCAGTCTGACTAGCGGGAGTTTAGATACGCAGTATTTT. This encodes CASSLTSGSLDTQYF.

This chain uses TRBV5-5 with TRBJ1-2; no definite D call. The CDR3 extends over 16 amino acids. V was pared by 0 bases and J by 2 bases, with 14 bases between. Germline CDR1 SGHKS, CDR2 YYEKEE (reference sequence). CDR3 in amino acids: CASSLGGRRTNYGYTF. CDR3 coding DNA: TGTGCCAGCAGCTTGGGAGGACGAAGGACCAACTATGGCTACACCTTC.

The chain has TRBV6-1 and TRBJ2-7; D is unresolved. Germline V gene data show CDR1 as MNHNS and CDR2 as SASEGT. The CDR3 totals 14 residues. V was pared by 2 bases and J by 2 bases, with 10 bases between. The DNA for the CDR3 is TGTGCCAGCAGTGAAATGACCGCAACCTACGAGCAGTACTTC. Translation: CASSEMTATYEQYF.

This clone was detected only once. The rearrangement uses TRBV5-1 and TRBJ1-2, with 7 bases that match TRBD1. Trimming took 4 bases from V and 0 from J; bases not matched to a gene: 9. The length of the CDR3 is 16 residues. The germline CDR1 and CDR2 sequences are SGHRS and YFSETQ. CDR3 region: CASSKGQTKSNYGYTF. The CDR3 DNA is TGCGCCAGCAGCAAGGGACAGACTAAATCTAACTATGGCTACACCTTC.

This clone has just one count. The chain joins TRBV18 to TRBJ2-5; perhaps TRBD2 as D (5 bases). Germline V gene sequence: CDR1 KGHSH, CDR2 LQKENI. This CDR3 contains 13 residues. V lost 3 bases and J 6 bases, leaving 11 bases between the germline ends. The CDR3 region is CASSPGTGKTQYF. The DNA for the CDR3 is TGTGCCAGCTCACCGGGAACGGGAAAGACCCAGTACTTC.

The rearrangement links TRBV7-9 to TRBJ2-7; no clear D. Deletions cut 5 bases from V and 2 bases from J, with 10 bases between. The germline CDR1 and CDR2 sequences are SEHNR and FQNEAQ (reference sequence). The CDR3 extends over 13 amino acids. This CDR3 is CASSPGLTYEQYF. The CDR3 region has the DNA TGTGCCAGCAGCCCGGGCCTAACCTACGAGCAGTACTTC.

The rearrangement joins TRBV5-4 to TRBJ2-7; weak D call: TRBD1 (5 bases). The CDR3 is 14 amino acids. CDR1 SGHNT and CDR2 YYREEE come from the germline V gene (reference sequence). The V and J ends lost 0 bases and 4 bases respectively, with 11 bases between them. In DNA form, the CDR3 reads TGTGCCAGCAGCTTGGACCAGGGTCTATACGAGCAGTACTTC. Protein product: CASSLDQGLYEQYF.

As DNA, the CDR3 is TGTGCCACTCGAAGATCTGGGACAGCGTTTGAAGCTTTCTTT. Translating gives CATRRSGTAFEAFF. The chain links TRBV7-2 to TRBJ1-1; TRBD1 agrees at 7 bases. Trimming removed 10 bases from V and 7 bases from J; junction bases left unmatched: 15. The germline V gene has CDR1 SGHTA and CDR2 FQGNSA. The CDR3 runs 14 residues. The full variable domain, rest sourced from reference TRBV7-2 and TRBJ1-1, is GAGVSQSPSNKVTEKGKDVELRCDPISGHTALYWYRQSLGQGLEFLIYFQGNSAPDKSGLPSDRFSAERTGGSVSTLTIQRTQQEDSAVYLCATRRSGTAFEAFFGQGTRLTVV.

CDR3 protein: CASSFWKAGINEQFF. Here the CDR3 DNA reads TGTGCCAGCAGCTTCTGGAAGGCCGGGATCAATGAGCAGTTCTTC. V and J are TRBV11-2 and TRBJ2-1, with D possibly matching TRBD2 (5 bases). CDR3 length: 15 amino acids. Germline V gene data show CDR1 as SGHAT and CDR2 as FQNNGV. The ends were cut back, 3 bases at V and 6 bases at J, with 15 bases in the middle. Variable domain in full (rest from reference TRBV11-2 and TRBJ2-1): EAGVAQSPRYKIIEKRQSVAFWCNPISGHATLYWYQQILGQGPKLLIQFQNNGVVDDSQLPKDRFSAERLKGVDSTLKIQPAKLEDSAVYLCASSFWKAGINEQFFGPGTRLTVL.

The CDR3 DNA is TGCGCCAGCAGCTACGGACAGGGTGGTGGAAACACCATATATTTT. As protein: CASSYGQGGGNTIYF. V and J are TRBV5-1 and TRBJ1-3, with 8 bases identical to TRBD1. V dropped 3 bases and J dropped 3; count of bases not matched to a gene: 5. The CDR3 runs 15 residues. Germline V gene sequence: CDR1 SGHRS, CDR2 YFSETQ.

The rearrangement joins TRBV29-1 to TRBJ2-2; perhaps TRBD2 as D (5 bases). Germline V gene data show CDR1 as SQVTM and CDR2 as ANQGSEA. This CDR3 spans 14 amino acids. The V end was cut by 6 bases, the J end by 0 bases, with 11 bases between. Written as DNA, the CDR3 is TGCAGCGTCCGGACTGACGCGAACACCGGGGAGCTGTTTTTT. It yields the protein CSVRTDANTGELFF.

This chain joins TRBV2 and TRBJ2-6; D is undetermined. The CDR3 contains 15 residues. The V end was cut by 4 bases, the J end by 4 bases, with 11 bases between. From germline, CDR1 is SNHLY and CDR2 FYNNEI. CDR3 sequence reads: CASSVAGSGANVLTF. The CDR3 nucleotides are TGTGCCAGCAGTGTAGCTGGGTCCGGGGCCAACGTCCTGACTTTC.

V gene TRBV29-1 combines with J gene TRBJ2-3, with D perhaps TRBD1 or TRBD2 (5 bases each). The CDR3 spans 13 residues. With 6 bases removed from V and 2 bases from J, the gap between germline ends came to 12 bases. Germline-derived CDR1 and CDR2 are SQVTM and ANQGSEA. The CDR3 region has the DNA TGCAGCGTGCGAACGGGGACCACAGATACGCAGTATTTT. Encoded protein: CSVRTGTTDTQYF.

The V call is TRBV7-2, the J call TRBJ2-1; tentative D call: TRBD2 (5 bases). The V end was cut by 2 bases, the J end by 10 bases, with 6 bases between. From germline, CDR1 is SGHTA and CDR2 FQGNSA. The CDR3 is 11 amino acids. CDR3 loop: CASSLRGEQFF. Written as DNA, the CDR3 is TGTGCCAGCAGCTTACGGGGAGAGCAGTTCTTC.

The chain combines TRBV6-5 with TRBJ1-1; 7 nucleotides match TRBD1. The CDR3 has 14 residues. The junction had 3 bases not matched to a gene; V was cut back by 4 bases and J by 1 base. Germline V CDR1 and CDR2: MNHEY, SVGAGI. CDR3 coding DNA: TGTGCCAGCAGTTCCCGGACAGGGAACACTGAAGCTTTCTTT. Amino acids: CASSSRTGNTEAFF.

The rearrangement uses TRBV6-4 and TRBJ1-5; TRBD1 is a possible D gene (6 bases). The CDR3 is made up of 15 amino acids. Looked up from germline, CDR1 is MRHNA and CDR2 is SNTAGT. V gave up 4 bases and J gave up 0 bases, with 10 bases separating them. The CDR3 spells CASSAQGNSNQPQHF. DNA for the CDR3: TGTGCCAGCAGTGCACAGGGCAATAGCAATCAGCCCCAGCATTTT.

The chain couples TRBV30 to TRBJ1-1, with a weak D call TRBD1 (5 bases). This CDR3 region has 13 residues. The V and J ends lost 3 bases and 2 bases respectively, with 10 bases between them. Germline V CDR1 and CDR2: GTSNPN, SVGIG (reference sequence). DNA of the CDR3: TGTGCCTGGAGCGGACAAATAAACACTGAAGCTTTCTTT. Residues: CAWSGQINTEAFF.

This clone was detected once. This chain connects TRBV10-3 to TRBJ1-5, with D perhaps TRBD1 (6 bases). CDR3 length: 14 residues. The germline CDR1 and CDR2 sequences are ENHRY and SYGVKD. Between the trimmed V and J ends, which lost 6 bases and 0 bases, there was a span of 9 bases. The CDR3 nucleotides read TGTGCCATCAGGGACAGCAATAGCAATCAGCCCCAGCATTTT. Amino acid sequence: CAIRDSNSNQPQHF.